The rows below give T cell receptor beta chains drawn from one sample of a study of STAT5B mutations in CD4+ large granular lymphocyte leukemia. Libraries were prepared by immunoSEQ multiplex PCR; TCRdb keeps only in-frame clonotypes and omits some of them. This sample has 37,000 or so clones, with 75% to 85% found just once. The source material was CD4+ T cells from blood buffy coats. These receptors all come from a human donor in good health. The conserved cysteine and the conserved F or W are not part of the CDR3 here. Some rows mark clone size as missing; the rest say once, few, many or name a class of expanded clone.

clone size,J gene,V gene,CDR3 protein
NA,TRBJ1-5,TRBV11-2,ASSRGQGESQH
once,TRBJ2-5,TRBV29-1,SVEGLSGETQY
NA,TRBJ2-3,TRBV6-1,ASISGGSHTQY
NA,TRBJ1-2,TRBV11-3,ASSSPTLSRGGYT
NA,TRBJ1-2,TRBV29-1,SGQGLDGYT
NA,TRBJ2-2,TRBV11-1,ASSLSGGSSGELF
few,TRBJ1-1,TRBV6-1,ASSEALRNTEAF
NA,TRBJ1-1,TRBV7-2,ASSSALTRMNTEAF
NA,TRBJ2-3,TRBV30,AWSEGHTSTDTQY
NA,NA,TRBV11-3,ASSFGTPYEQY
NA,TRBJ1-2,TRBV27,ASSQTQRGLGYGYT
NA,TRBJ2-7,TRBV27,ASRSIGTARTYEQY
NA,TRBJ1-2,TRBV5-6,ASSKQGEDYGYT
NA,TRBJ1-2,TRBV7-9,ASSLDGGGGYT
NA,TRBJ2-7,TRBV18,ASSPDTYEQY
NA,TRBJ1-3,TRBV18,ASSGGTALGNTIY
NA,TRBJ2-3,TRBV9,ASSLAGGHPDTQY
NA,TRBJ1-2,TRBV15,ATRGSGANYGYT
NA,TRBJ2-3,TRBV5-1,ASSLASGLSTDTQY
NA,TRBJ2-1,TRBV19,ASSMQGSYNEQF
NA,TRBJ2-1,TRBV25-1,ASRFTNNNEQF
NA,TRBJ2-6,TRBV15,ATSIQGSGANVLT
NA,TRBJ1-2,TRBV6-1,ASSETRFYGYT
NA,TRBJ2-7,TRBV11-1,ASSLKGVTSGSFINEQY
once,TRBJ2-1,TRBV11-1,ASSLDGVRLAYSHEQF
NA,TRBJ1-2,TRBV6-1,ASSEQTYT
NA,TRBJ2-5,TRBV2,ASSLKETQY
NA,TRBJ2-1,TRBV7-2,ASSLQAGGINEQF
NA,TRBJ2-1,TRBV30,AWIGLAGGNEQF
few,TRBJ1-1,TRBV10-2,ASSESSLAF
NA,TRBJ2-3,TRBV4-1,ASSLPGTTDTQY
NA,TRBJ2-2,TRBV18,ASSPPSGGVTGELF
NA,TRBJ2-7,TRBV5-1,ASSLEAGLREQY
NA,TRBJ2-7,TRBV19,ASSIGQSYEQY
NA,TRBJ2-2,TRBV18,ASSPRTRQGTNTGELF
NA,TRBJ2-1,TRBV4-3,ASSQVYVRAGEPYNEQF
NA,TRBJ2-5,TRBV5-4,ASSYREEETQY
NA,TRBJ1-1,TRBV5-1,ASSLGGGGTF
NA,TRBJ1-2,TRBV2,ASSASTGGYGYT
NA,TRBJ2-7,TRBV10-3,AIRRTSGTHSYEQY
NA,TRBJ1-1,TRBV28,ASSLWGTALNTEAF
NA,TRBJ2-1,TRBV5-1,ASSLRLAGDNEQF
NA,TRBJ2-6,TRBV19,ASSIYGVSGANVLT